This TCR beta chain was sequenced during a study of CD4 T cells in relation to SARS-CoV-2 and coronaviruses. Study as a whole: Negative control cultures got HIV-1 Nef peptides or no peptide. Whole-study results and caveats: No crossreactivity against non-spike viral proteins was tested here. About 65% of donors had memory CD4+ clonotypes crossrecognizing SARS-CoV-2 and common cold coronavirus spike.

Germline CDR1 SGHDT, CDR2 YYEEEE. The CDR3 covers 14 residues. The ends were cut back, 1 base at V and 6 bases at J, with 13 bases in the middle. Before the COVID-19 pandemic, during about 2010-2018, CD4+ T cells were taken from unexposed donors. The cells were cultured for roughly 11 days before CD4+ T cells were isolated. Profiled with immunoSEQ multiplex PCR; TCRdb holds only in-frame clones, not every one. The sample holds about 20,000 clones, roughly 80% seen once. In the case of this clone: As yet, its antigen is unknown.

The source of this sequence is a human donor in good health. The material sequenced was CD4+ T cells from PBMCs, cultured in vitro. This chain links TRBV5-6 with TRBJ2-5; no clear D gene. The DNA for the CDR3 is TGTGCCAGCAGCTTGTATGGGGAATCAAAGACCCAGTACTTC. The encoded protein is CASSLYGESKTQYF. Together with reference TRBV5-6 and TRBJ2-5, the CDR3 gives the full variable domain: DAGVTQSPTHLIKTRGQQVTLRCSPKSGHDTVSWYQQALGQGPQFIFQYYEEEERQRGNFPDRFSGHQFPNYSSELNVNALLLGDSALYLCASSLYGESKTQYFGPGTRLLVL.